Reported below is one T cell receptor (beta chain). CDR1 is GTSNPN, CDR2 SVGIG, per germline (reference sequence). V shed 4 bases and J shed 6 bases, with 10 bases lying between them. The CDR3 is 12 amino acids. Profiling relied on immunoSEQ multiplex PCR, and the TCRdb table lists in-frame clones only, not all of them. Among 50,000 to 75,000 clones listed, 89% were seen once. This specimen belongs to a study of blood T cell repertoires in COVID-19. Study as a whole: Material from acute and convalescent COVID-19 was sourced from the United States, Italy and Spain.

The chain is built from TRBV30 and TRBJ2-1, with a weak D call TRBD2 (5 bases). The sample comprised peripheral blood. The origin of this receptor is a man aged 55-75 years with acute or convalescent COVID-19. In nucleotides, the CDR3 is TGTGCCTGGACACGCGGGTTCAATGAGCAGTTCTTC. Translation gives CAWTRGFNEQFF.